These 18 T cell receptor beta chains originate from one sample sequenced in a study of identical twins (dated by TCRdb to about 2016). Receptors were amplified or captured by 5' RACE. The run used an Illumina HiSeq 2000. TCRdb trimmed public reads at Q25 via fastp, called clones via MiXCR and kept in-frame beta chains. One record per CDR3 amino acid sequence lists the most common genes and DNA. The sample table records approximately 210,000 distinct CDR3 sequences; roughly 10% of these occur just once. Just over 5% of the sample comes from the top ten. Sequenced material: memory (CD45RO+) T cells sorted from blood. The cell subset or site label, read with the paper, signifies: CD45RO+ enriched T cells. The receptors here all came from a woman aged 18-29 years in good health.

This clonotype is classed as medium-sized (0.01 to 0.1%). The V gene is TRBV15, the J gene TRBJ2-7; 10 nucleotides align to TRBD1. The CDR3 is 14 amino acids. V was pared by 5 bases and J by 2 bases, with 3 bases of the junction left unmatched. Per germline, CDR1 LNHNV and CDR2 YYDKDF (reference sequence). CDR3 sequence: CATSGGQGPYEQYF. The DNA of the CDR3 is TGTGCCACCAGCGGGGGACAGGGGCCCTACGAGCAGTACTTC. Full variable domain (missing parts from reference TRBV15 and TRBJ2-7): DAMVIQNPRYQVTQFGKPVTLSCSQTLNHNVMYWYQQKSSQAPKLLFHYYDKDFNNEADTPDNFQSRRPNTSFCFLDIRSPGLGDTAMYLCATSGGQGPYEQYFGPGTRLTVT.

This clonotype was counted only a few times. The chain uses TRBV7-2 and TRBJ2-1; 7 positions match TRBD2. Germline assignment: CDR1 SGHTA and CDR2 FQGNSA. The CDR3 is made up of 15 amino acids. The trim removed 1 base at V and 9 bases at J, leaving 9 bases unmatched. The CDR3 nucleotides are TGTGCCAGCAGCTTAGGACGGCGGGAGCGAACTGAGCAGTTCTTC. This sequence encodes CASSLGRRERTEQFF. Variable domain in full (rest from reference TRBV7-2 and TRBJ2-1): GAGVSQSPSNKVTEKGKDVELRCDPISGHTALYWYRQSLGQGLEFLIYFQGNSAPDKSGLPSDRFSAERTGGSVSTLTIQRTQQEDSAVYLCASSLGRRERTEQFFGPGTRLTVL.

This clonotype was picked up a small number of times. The rearrangement uses TRBV7-3 and TRBJ2-5, with 15 positions matching TRBD2. Germline values: CDR1 SGHTA, CDR2 FQGTGA. The CDR3 has 17 amino acids. Germline trimming cut 0 bases from V and 2 bases from J; bases unmatched to any gene: 1. This chain's CDR3 is CASSLTGLAGGQETQYF. The DNA for the CDR3 is TGTGCCAGCAGCTTAACGGGACTAGCGGGGGGTCAAGAGACCCAGTACTTC.

The chain links TRBV28 to TRBJ2-7, with TRBD2 matching 11 bases. J gave up 6 bases and V 5 bases, and 9 bases lay outside the gene matches. Looked up from germline, CDR1 is MDHEN and CDR2 is SYDVKM. The CDR3 length is 15 residues. The CDR3 DNA sequence: TGTGCCAGCAGTCACGGGACTAGCGGAGCCAGCGAGCAGTACTTC. Translating it yields CASSHGTSGASEQYF.

There are a few counts of this clonotype. The chain carries TRBV20-1 and TRBJ2-7; D may correspond to TRBD1 or TRBD2 (6 bases each). The V gene lost 6 bases and the J gene lost 5 bases, with 11 bases spanning the gap. The CDR3 runs to 11 residues. Germline-derived CDR1 and CDR2 are DFQATT and SNEGSKA (reference sequence). CDR3 nucleotides: TGCAGTGCGCTCCGGGGGCACGAGCAGTACTTC. Protein product: CSALRGHEQYF.

The chain joins TRBV5-1 to TRBJ2-5; no firm D call. The CDR3 is 13 amino acids. Per germline, CDR1 SGHRS and CDR2 YFSETQ. Trimming stripped 4 bases from V and 0 bases from J, with 7 bases between. Written as DNA, the CDR3 is TGCGCCAGCAGCGTCGGTTACCAAGAGACCCAGTACTTC. Translation gives CASSVGYQETQYF.

The sample holds a few counts of this clonotype. V and J are TRBV20-1 and TRBJ2-6, with a tentative D call TRBD1 (5 bases). Germline loops: CDR1 DFQATT, CDR2 SNEGSKA (reference sequence). V dropped 3 bases and J dropped 4 bases, with 10 bases sitting between them. The CDR3 totals 14 residues. Here the CDR3 DNA reads TGCAGTGCTAGTCAGGGCGCAGGGGCCAACGTCCTGACTTTC. This codes for CSASQGAGANVLTF.

The chain uses TRBV6-2 or TRBV6-3 and TRBJ2-1; 9 bases agree with TRBD1. The germline CDR1 and CDR2 sequences are MNHEY and SVGEGT. The CDR3 totals 12 residues. Unmatched junction bases numbered 8, after V lost 6 bases and J lost 14 bases. CDR3 nucleotides: TGTGCCAGCAGAGACCCGGGACAGGGTGAGTTCTTC. Its protein product is CASRDPGQGEFF.

The chain's CDR3 is CASSDREQPQHF. CDR3 DNA: TGTGCCAGCAGTGATAGAGAGCAGCCCCAGCATTTT. The rearrangement links TRBV25-1 to TRBJ1-5; D call uncertain. The CDR3 has 12 residues. V shed 3 bases and J shed 7 bases, with 7 bases lying between them. CDR1 is MGHDK, CDR2 SYGVNS, per germline.

The chain couples TRBV7-9 to TRBJ2-7, with no clear D. This CDR3 has 14 amino acids. V was shortened by 4 bases and J by 0 bases, with 10 bases between the two germline ends. Germline assignment: CDR1 SEHNR and CDR2 FQNEAQ (reference sequence). The CDR3 sequence: CASSSTLSSYEQYF. CDR3 DNA: TGTGCCAGCAGCTCGACATTAAGCTCCTACGAGCAGTACTTC.

In regard to this clonotype: A much larger clone differs from this one at a single base, so this may be a read error. The chain recombines TRBV4-1 with TRBJ1-2; D perhaps matches TRBD1 (6 bases). Germline V CDR1 and CDR2: MGHRA, YSYEKL. This CDR3 is 14 amino acids long. CDR3 DNA sequence: TGCGTCAGCAGCCTCCAACAGGGCCCCTATGGCTACACCTTC. Its protein product is CVSSLQQGPYGYTF.

This clonotype showed up just a few times. The chain couples TRBV7-7 to TRBJ2-1; 10 bases match TRBD2. Germline V lookup: CDR1 SSHAT, CDR2 FNYEAQ (reference sequence). Unmatched junction bases numbered 5, after V lost 2 bases and J lost 7 bases. This CDR3 has 15 residues. CDR3 protein: CASSLRLAGENEQFF. The CDR3 DNA follows: TGTGCCAGCAGCTTAAGGCTAGCGGGAGAAAATGAGCAGTTCTTC.

The chain combines TRBV15 with TRBJ1-6, with a tentative D call TRBD1 (5 bases). The CDR3 length is 15 residues. Trimming pared 3 bases from V and 6 bases from J, leaving 12 bases between. The germline CDR1 and CDR2 sequences are LNHNV and YYDKDF (reference sequence). CDR3 nucleotides: TGTGCCACCAGCAGCGCGTGGGGGGGTAATTCACCCCTCCACTTT. As protein: CATSSAWGGNSPLHF.

The V call is TRBV5-6, the J call TRBJ2-7; D perhaps matches TRBD2 (5 bases). Deletions cut 4 bases from V and 2 bases from J, with 16 bases between. This CDR3 is built from 15 residues. Looked up from germline, CDR1 is SGHDT and CDR2 is YYEEEE. For the CDR3, the DNA is TGTGCCAGCAGCGCGGGCGCCAAACGAACCTACGAGCAGTACTTC. Translated: CASSAGAKRTYEQYF.

J is TRBJ1-2 and V is TRBV2; D unclear. V was shortened by 4 bases and J by 6 bases, with 15 bases between the two germline ends. CDR1 and CDR2 (germline): SNHLY, FYNNEI. CDR3 length equals 14 residues. The CDR3 bases are TGTGCCAGCAGTGTTATGACGCTCCGTAATGGCTACACCTTC. Its translation is CASSVMTLRNGYTF.

This clonotype has at least ten counts. The chain has TRBV29-1 and TRBJ2-3; D call uncertain. The germline gives CDR1 SQVTM, CDR2 ANQGSEA. The CDR3 consists of 12 residues. The V end was cut by 3 bases, the J end by 4 bases, with 8 bases between. CDR3 protein: CSVDGQSDTQYF. For the CDR3, the DNA is TGCAGCGTTGACGGGCAGTCAGATACGCAGTATTTT.

This rearrangement joins TRBV5-1 to TRBJ2-3; 8 bases line up with TRBD1. From germline, CDR1 is SGHRS and CDR2 YFSETQ. Trimming took 4 bases from V and 2 from J; bases not matched to a gene: 6. This CDR3 contains 15 residues. In DNA form, the CDR3 reads TGCGCCAGCAGCCCTTACAGGGGGGACACAGATACGCAGTATTTT. Translating it yields CASSPYRGDTDTQYF.

The V and J genes are TRBV20-1 and TRBJ1-2; D is ambiguous. Germline assignment: CDR1 DFQATT and CDR2 SNEGSKA (reference sequence). The CDR3 sequence is 16 residues long. V shed 0 bases and J shed 7 bases, with 21 bases lying between them. The CDR3 reads CSARDKEVVWIGGYTF. For the CDR3, the DNA is TGCAGTGCTAGAGATAAGGAGGTTGTCTGGATAGGTGGCTACACCTTC.